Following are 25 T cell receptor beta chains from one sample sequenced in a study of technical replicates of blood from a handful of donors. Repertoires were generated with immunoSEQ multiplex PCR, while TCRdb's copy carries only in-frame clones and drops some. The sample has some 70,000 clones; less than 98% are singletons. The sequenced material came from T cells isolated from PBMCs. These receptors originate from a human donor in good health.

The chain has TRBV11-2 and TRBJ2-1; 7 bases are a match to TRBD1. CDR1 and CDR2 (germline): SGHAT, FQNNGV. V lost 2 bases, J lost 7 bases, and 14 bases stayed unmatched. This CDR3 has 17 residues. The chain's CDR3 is CASSLFGILATGNEQFF. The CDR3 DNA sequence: TGTGCCAGCAGCTTATTCGGTATTCTGGCGACAGGGAATGAGCAGTTCTTC.

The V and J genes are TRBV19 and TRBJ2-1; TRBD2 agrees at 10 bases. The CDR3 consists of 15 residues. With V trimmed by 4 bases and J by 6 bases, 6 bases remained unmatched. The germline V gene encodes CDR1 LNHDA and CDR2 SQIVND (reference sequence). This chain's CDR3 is CASSNGLAEFNEQFF. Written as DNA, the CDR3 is TGTGCCAGTAGTAACGGACTAGCGGAGTTCAATGAGCAGTTCTTC.

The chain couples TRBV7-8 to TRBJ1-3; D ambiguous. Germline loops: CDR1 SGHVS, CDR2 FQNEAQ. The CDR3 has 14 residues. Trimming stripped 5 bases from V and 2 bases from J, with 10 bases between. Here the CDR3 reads CASSRRTAGNTIYF. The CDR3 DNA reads TGTGCCAGCAGCCGAAGGACTGCTGGAAACACCATATATTTT.

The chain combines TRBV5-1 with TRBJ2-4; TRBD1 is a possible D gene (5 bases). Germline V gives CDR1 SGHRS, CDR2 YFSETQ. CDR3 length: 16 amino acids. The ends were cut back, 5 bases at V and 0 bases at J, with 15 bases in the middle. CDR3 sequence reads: CASRLGQLGAKNIQYF. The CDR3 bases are TGCGCCAGCAGATTAGGACAACTGGGAGCCAAAAACATTCAGTACTTC. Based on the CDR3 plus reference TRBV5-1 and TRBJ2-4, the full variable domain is KAGVTQTPRYLIKTRGQQVTLSCSPISGHRSVSWYQQTPGQGLQFLFEYFSETQRNKGNFPGRFSGRQFSNSRSEMNVSTLELGDSALYLCASRLGQLGAKNIQYFGAGTRLSVL.

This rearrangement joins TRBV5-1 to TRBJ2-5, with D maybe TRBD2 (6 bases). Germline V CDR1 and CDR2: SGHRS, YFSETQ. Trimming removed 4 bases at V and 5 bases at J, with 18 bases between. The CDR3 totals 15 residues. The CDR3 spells CASSHTGPEGETQYF. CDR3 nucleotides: TGCGCCAGCAGCCATACCGGGCCGGAGGGGGAGACCCAGTACTTC.

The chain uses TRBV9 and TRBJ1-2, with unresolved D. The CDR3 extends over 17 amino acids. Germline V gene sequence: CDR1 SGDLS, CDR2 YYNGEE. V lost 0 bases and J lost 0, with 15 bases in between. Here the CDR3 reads CASSVAGVSATNYGYTF. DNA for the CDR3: TGTGCCAGCAGCGTAGCTGGAGTGTCAGCTACTAACTATGGCTACACCTTC.

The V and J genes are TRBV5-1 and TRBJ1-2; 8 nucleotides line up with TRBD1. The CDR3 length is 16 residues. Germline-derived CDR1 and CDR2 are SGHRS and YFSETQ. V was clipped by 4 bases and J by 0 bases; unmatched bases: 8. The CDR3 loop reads CASSLRPGQANYGYTF. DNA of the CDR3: TGCGCCAGCAGCCTGAGACCGGGACAGGCTAACTATGGCTACACCTTC.

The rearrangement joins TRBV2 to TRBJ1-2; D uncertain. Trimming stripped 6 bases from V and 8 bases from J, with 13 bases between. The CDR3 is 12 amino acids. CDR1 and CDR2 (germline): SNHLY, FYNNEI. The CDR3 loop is CASRSHSIGYTF. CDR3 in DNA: TGTGCCAGCAGGAGCCACTCTATCGGCTACACCTTC.

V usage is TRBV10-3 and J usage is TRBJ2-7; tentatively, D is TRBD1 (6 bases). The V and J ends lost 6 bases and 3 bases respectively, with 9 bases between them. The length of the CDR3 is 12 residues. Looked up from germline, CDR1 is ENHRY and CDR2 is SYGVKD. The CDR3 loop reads CAISLGGYEQYF. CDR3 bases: TGTGCCATCAGCCTAGGGGGCTACGAGCAGTACTTC.

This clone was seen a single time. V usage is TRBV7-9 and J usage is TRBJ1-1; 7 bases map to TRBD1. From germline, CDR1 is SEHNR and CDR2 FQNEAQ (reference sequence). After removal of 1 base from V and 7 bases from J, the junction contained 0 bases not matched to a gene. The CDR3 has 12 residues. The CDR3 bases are TGTGCCAGCAGCTTAGGACAGGGTGAAGCTTTCTTT. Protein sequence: CASSLGQGEAFF.

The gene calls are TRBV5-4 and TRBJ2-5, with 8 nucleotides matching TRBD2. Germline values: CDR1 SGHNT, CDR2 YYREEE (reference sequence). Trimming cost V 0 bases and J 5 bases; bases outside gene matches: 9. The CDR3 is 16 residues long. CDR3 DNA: TGTGCCAGCAGCTTGGAGGTAGCGGGGTACTCCGAGACCCAGTACTTC. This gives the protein CASSLEVAGYSETQYF.

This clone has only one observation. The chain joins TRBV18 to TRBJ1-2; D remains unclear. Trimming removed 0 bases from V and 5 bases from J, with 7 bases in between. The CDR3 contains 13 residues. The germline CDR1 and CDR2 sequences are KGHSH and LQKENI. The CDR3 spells CASSPPGEYGYTF. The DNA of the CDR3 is TGTGCCAGCTCACCACCAGGAGAGTATGGCTACACCTTC.

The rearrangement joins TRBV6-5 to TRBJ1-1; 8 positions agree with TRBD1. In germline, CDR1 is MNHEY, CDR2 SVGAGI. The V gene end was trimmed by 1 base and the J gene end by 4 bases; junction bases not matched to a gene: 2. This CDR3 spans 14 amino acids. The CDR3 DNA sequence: TGTGCCAGCAGTTACTACAGGGGGTTCACTGAAGCTTTCTTT. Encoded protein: CASSYYRGFTEAFF.

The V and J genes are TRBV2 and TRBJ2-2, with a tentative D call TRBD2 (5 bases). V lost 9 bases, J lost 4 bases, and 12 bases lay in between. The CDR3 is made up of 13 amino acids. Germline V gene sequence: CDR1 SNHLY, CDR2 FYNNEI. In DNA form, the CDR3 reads TGTGCCAGACTAGGTGATGGCACCGGGGAGCTGTTTTTT. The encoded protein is CARLGDGTGELFF.

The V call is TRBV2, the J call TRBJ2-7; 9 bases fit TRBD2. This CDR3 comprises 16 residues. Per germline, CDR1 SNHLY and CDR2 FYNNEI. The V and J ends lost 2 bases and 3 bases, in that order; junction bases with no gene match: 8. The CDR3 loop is CASSEWGAGGGYEQYF. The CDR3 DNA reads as TGTGCCAGCAGTGAATGGGGTGCGGGAGGGGGCTACGAGCAGTACTTC.

CDR3 nucleotide sequence: TGTGCCAGCAGTGAATCCCGGGACAGGGATGAAAAACTGTTTTTT. Translation: CASSESRDRDEKLFF. The chain is built from TRBV6-1 and TRBJ1-4; 9 bases agree with TRBD1. The CDR3 is made up of 15 amino acids. Trimming at V came to 2 bases and at J to 6 bases, leaving 4 bases not matched to a gene. Looked up from germline, CDR1 is MNHNS and CDR2 is SASEGT.

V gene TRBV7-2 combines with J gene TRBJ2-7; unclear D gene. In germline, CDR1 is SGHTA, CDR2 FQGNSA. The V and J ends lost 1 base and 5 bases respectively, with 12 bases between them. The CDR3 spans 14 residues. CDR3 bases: TGTGCCAGCAGCTTAGATGGGCGCTTACACGAGCAGTACTTC. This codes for CASSLDGRLHEQYF. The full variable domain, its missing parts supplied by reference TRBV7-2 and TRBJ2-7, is GAGVSQSPSNKVTEKGKDVELRCDPISGHTALYWYRQSLGQGLEFLIYFQGNSAPDKSGLPSDRFSAERTGGSVSTLTIQRTQQEDSAVYLCASSLDGRLHEQYFGPGTRLTVT.

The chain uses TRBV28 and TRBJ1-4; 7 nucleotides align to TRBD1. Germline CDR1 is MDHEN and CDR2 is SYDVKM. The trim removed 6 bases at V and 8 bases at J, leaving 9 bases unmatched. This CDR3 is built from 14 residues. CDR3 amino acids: CASSREGGWEKLFF. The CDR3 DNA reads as TGTGCCAGCAGCCGAGAAGGGGGCTGGGAAAAACTGTTTTTT. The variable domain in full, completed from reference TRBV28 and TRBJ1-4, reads DVKVTQSSRYLVKRTGEKVFLECVQDMDHENMFWYRQDPGLGLRLIYFSYDVKMKEKGDIPEGYSVSREKKERFSLILESASTNQTSMYLCASSREGGWEKLFFGSGTQLSVL.

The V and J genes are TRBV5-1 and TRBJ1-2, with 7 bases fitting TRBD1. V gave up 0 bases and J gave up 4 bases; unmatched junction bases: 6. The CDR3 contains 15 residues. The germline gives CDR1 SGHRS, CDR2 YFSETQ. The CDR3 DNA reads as TGCGCCAGCAGCTTGGGGGGGACAGAGGCCTATGGCTACACCTTC. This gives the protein CASSLGGTEAYGYTF.

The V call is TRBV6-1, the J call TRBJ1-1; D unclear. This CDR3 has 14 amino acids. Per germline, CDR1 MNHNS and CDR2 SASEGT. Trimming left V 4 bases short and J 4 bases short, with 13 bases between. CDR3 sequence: CASSVDTAFTEAFF. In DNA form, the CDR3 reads TGTGCCAGCAGTGTAGACACGGCCTTCACTGAAGCTTTCTTT.

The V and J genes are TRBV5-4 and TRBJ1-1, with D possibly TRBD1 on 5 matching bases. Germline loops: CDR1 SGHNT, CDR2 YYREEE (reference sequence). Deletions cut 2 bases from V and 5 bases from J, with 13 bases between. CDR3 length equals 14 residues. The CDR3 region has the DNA TGTGCCAGCAGCTTATCGTCCCCAGGGACTGAAGCTTTCTTT. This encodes CASSLSSPGTEAFF.

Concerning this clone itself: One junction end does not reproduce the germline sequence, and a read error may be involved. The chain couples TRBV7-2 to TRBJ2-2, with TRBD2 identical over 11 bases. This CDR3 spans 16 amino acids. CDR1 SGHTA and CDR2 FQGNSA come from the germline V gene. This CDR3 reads CASSLAGLAVTGELFF. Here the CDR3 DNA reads TGTGCCAGCAGCCTAGCGGGACTAGCGGTCACCGGGGAGCTGTTTTTT. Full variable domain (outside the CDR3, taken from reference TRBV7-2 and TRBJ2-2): GAGVSQSPSNKVTEKGKDVELRCDPISGHTALYWYRQSLGQGLEFLIYFQGNSAPDKSGLPSDRFSAERTGGSVSTLTIQRTQQEDSAVYLCASSLAGLAVTGELFFGEGSRLTVL.

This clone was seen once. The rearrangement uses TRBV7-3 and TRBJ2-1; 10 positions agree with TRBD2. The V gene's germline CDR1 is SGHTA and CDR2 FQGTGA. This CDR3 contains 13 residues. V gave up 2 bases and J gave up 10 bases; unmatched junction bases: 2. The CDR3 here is CASSLQREGEQFF. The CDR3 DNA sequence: TGTGCCAGCAGCTTACAGCGGGAGGGCGAGCAGTTCTTC.

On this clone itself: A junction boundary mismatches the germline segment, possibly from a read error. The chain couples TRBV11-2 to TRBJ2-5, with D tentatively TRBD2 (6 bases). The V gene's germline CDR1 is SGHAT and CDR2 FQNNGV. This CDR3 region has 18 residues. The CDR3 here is CASMGRGITGSEGEAQYF. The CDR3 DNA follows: TGTGCCAGCATGGGACGGGGGATAACGGGGTCCGAGGGAGAGGCCCAGTACTTC.

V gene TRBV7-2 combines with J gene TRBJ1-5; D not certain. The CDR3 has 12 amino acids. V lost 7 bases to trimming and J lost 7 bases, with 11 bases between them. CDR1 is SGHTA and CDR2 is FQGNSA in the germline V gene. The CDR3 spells CASTGLYQPQHF. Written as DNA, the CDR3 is TGTGCCAGCACGGGTTTGTACCAGCCCCAGCATTTT. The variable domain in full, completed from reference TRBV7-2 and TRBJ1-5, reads GAGVSQSPSNKVTEKGKDVELRCDPISGHTALYWYRQSLGQGLEFLIYFQGNSAPDKSGLPSDRFSAERTGGSVSTLTIQRTQQEDSAVYLCASTGLYQPQHFGDGTRLSIL.